In its sample, the clone carrying this T cell receptor beta chain was seen a few times. Its antigen is not identified. This record comes from a study of human T cells and chemical hapten exposure. Study details: Diphenylcyclopropenone doses were given weekly to the scalps of patients across the approximately 24-week study. Study-wide points: Controls had significantly fewer large CDR3 similarity clusters than were formed by expanded TCRs.

Using its own MiXCR run on the RACE reads, TCRdb lists one record per CDR3 protein. This sample has approximately 400,000 distinct CDR3 sequences, with 4.5% to 6% found just once. The CDR3 extends over 16 amino acids. Per germline, CDR1 MGHRA and CDR2 YSYEKL. The V gene end was trimmed by 4 bases and the J gene end by 3 bases; junction bases not matched to a gene: 7. The time point: pre-sensitization, week 0. Treatment reported: therapeutic diphenylcyclopropenone sensitization with weekly scalp DPC. The receptor was derived from a woman in her forties or fifties with alopecia areata. Some clones in this sample may be carry-over from other donors' samples. This sequence joins TRBV4-1 and TRBJ2-3; TRBD1 aligns across 10 bases. This material consisted of whole blood, taken in connection with sensitization to the hapten diphenylcyclopropenone (DPC). CDR3 region: CASSRTGQGLTDTQYF. The DNA for the CDR3 is TGCGCCAGCAGCCGGACGGGACAGGGGTTGACAGATACGCAGTATTTT.